The 13 T cell receptor beta chains presented below share a single source sample, sequenced in a study of blood T cells in healthy people across ages. A second roughly 6 to 12 cycle PCR used barcoded and J-beta primers. Via MiXCR, TCRdb re-called the 5' RACE reads, giving one row per CDR3 protein. The sample carries about 640,000 distinct CDR3 sequences, less than 35% recorded once. The sequenced material came from blood. The source is an elderly woman in good health.

The genes are TRBV9 and TRBJ1-6; maybe TRBD1 (6 bases). The V gene lost 4 bases and the J gene lost 13 bases, with 9 bases spanning the gap. CDR1 and CDR2 (germline): SGDLS, YYNGEE. The CDR3 consists of 11 residues. CDR3 region: CASSTTGPLHF. CDR3 nucleotides: TGTGCCAGCAGCACGACAGGTCCCCTCCACTTT. Filled out from reference TRBV9 and TRBJ1-6, the complete variable domain reads DSGVTQTPKHLITATGQRVTLRCSPRSGDLSVYWYQQSLDQGLQFLIQYYNGEERAKGNILERFSAQQFPDLHSELNLSSLELGDSALYFCASSTTGPLHFGNGTRLTVT.

Ten or more counts support this clonotype. V and J are TRBV7-2 and TRBJ2-5, with D possibly called TRBD1 or TRBD2 (6 bases each). The CDR3 has 15 amino acids. The germline V gene encodes CDR1 SGHTA and CDR2 FQGNSA. The V gene lost 3 bases and the J gene lost 1 base, with 12 bases spanning the gap. The DNA for the CDR3 is TGTGCCAGCAGCTTCAACGGGGGCACCCAAGAGACCCAGTACTTC. Its translation is CASSFNGGTQETQYF.

On this clonotype itself: One end of the junction fails to match germline, which may point to a read error. The chain employs TRBV7-8 and TRBJ2-5, with D possibly matching TRBD1 (7 bases). Germline CDR1 and CDR2: SGHVS and FQNEAQ. This CDR3 has 14 residues. Here the CDR3 reads CAGSPQGGEETQYF. The CDR3 DNA reads as TGTGCCGGCAGCCCTCAGGGGGGAGAGGAGACCCAGTACTTT.

V and J are TRBV18 and TRBJ1-3; tentative D call: TRBD1 (5 bases). This CDR3 region has 18 residues. CDR1 and CDR2 from the germline V gene are KGHSH and LQKENI. V lost 3 bases and J lost 0, with 18 bases in between. In DNA, the CDR3 is TGTGCCAGCTCACCCTGGACGGGACGGCCGAGCTCTGGAAACACCATATATTTT. Amino acids: CASSPWTGRPSSGNTIYF.

V and J are TRBV20-1 and TRBJ1-4; D not resolved. This CDR3 has 16 residues. Germline V gene data show CDR1 as DFQATT and CDR2 as SNEGSKA (reference sequence). V shed 3 bases and J shed 3 bases, with 17 bases lying between them. The CDR3 sequence is CSASDRTRNANEKLFF. The CDR3 nucleotides are TGCAGTGCTAGCGATCGCACCAGGAATGCTAATGAAAAACTGTTTTTT.

In this sample, this clonotype turned up many times. Here the CDR3 reads CASSPTMGGVDEQFF. The CDR3 bases are TGTGCCAGCAGCCCTACGATGGGGGGGGTCGATGAGCAGTTCTTC. The V and J genes are TRBV9 and TRBJ2-1; 7 bases are shared with TRBD2. Germline V CDR1 and CDR2: SGDLS, YYNGEE. The CDR3 is made up of 15 amino acids. Trimming removed 4 bases from V and 8 bases from J; junction bases left unmatched: 12.

Remarks on this clonotype: One base away lies a much larger clone, so this may be a sequencing read error. This chain links TRBV7-9 with TRBJ2-7; D is perhaps TRBD1 (5 bases). The germline CDR1 and CDR2 sequences are SEHNR and FQNEAQ (reference sequence). V was clipped by 7 bases and J by 7 bases, with 20 bases between them. This CDR3 has 14 residues. CDR3 amino acids: CASKAGISYDEQYF. CDR3 nucleotides: TGTGCCAGCAAAGCAGGGATCTCCTACGATGAGCAGTACTTC.

This clonotype was observed at least ten times. The rearrangement links TRBV9 to TRBJ2-3; D might be TRBD1 (6 bases). Trimming removed 3 bases at V and 5 bases at J, with 19 bases between. Germline values: CDR1 SGDLS, CDR2 YYNGEE. The CDR3 extends over 16 amino acids. The CDR3 loop reads CASSGTGTMFGDTQYF. CDR3 nucleotides: TGTGCCAGCAGCGGCACCGGGACAATGTTTGGAGATACGCAGTATTTT.

In regard to this clonotype: A much larger clone sits a single nucleotide away, making a read error possible. The gene calls are TRBV4-3 and TRBJ2-2, with 12 bases fitting TRBD2. J was trimmed by 7 bases and V by 0 bases; bases with no gene match: 3. Germline loops: CDR1 LGHNA, CDR2 YSLEER. The CDR3 consists of 16 residues. CDR3 nucleotides: TGCGCCAGCAGCCAAGAGCTAGCGGGGGGGTGCGGGGAGCTGTTTTTT. Its protein is CASSQELAGGCGELFF.

Notes on this clonotype: This sequence may be a read error, since a much larger clone differs from it by one base. This rearrangement joins TRBV12-3 or TRBV12-4 to TRBJ1-2; tentative D call: TRBD1 (5 bases). The CDR3 has 12 amino acids. Trimming removed 5 bases from V and 12 bases from J, with 16 bases in between. CDR3 residues: CASSPGIRGDTF. In DNA, the CDR3 is TGTGCCAGCAGTCCGGGAATCCGGGGCGACACCTTC.

The DNA of the CDR3 is TGTGCCAGCAGCCCCTGGACGGGAATGAACACTGAAGCTTTCTTT. Protein product: CASSPWTGMNTEAFF. This chain connects TRBV5-8 to TRBJ1-1, with D unresolved. V shed 4 bases and J shed 0 bases, with 13 bases lying between them. The CDR3 has 15 residues. CDR1 is SGHTS, CDR2 YDEGEE, per germline.

This clonotype was recorded at least ten times. The J gene is TRBJ2-1, the V gene TRBV20-1; 15 positions match TRBD2. Germline V gene sequence: CDR1 DFQATT, CDR2 SNEGSKA (reference sequence). The CDR3 has 14 residues. V dropped 6 bases and J dropped 9; count of bases not matched to a gene: 6. CDR3 region: CSARTSGGAVEQFF. The CDR3 DNA is TGCAGTGCCCGGACTAGCGGGGGGGCGGTTGAGCAGTTCTTC.

The J gene is TRBJ1-6, the V gene TRBV4-1, with D tentatively TRBD1 (5 bases). CDR3 length equals 16 residues. The V gene lost 0 bases and the J gene lost 7 bases, with 13 bases spanning the gap. Germline CDR1 and CDR2: MGHRA and YSYEKL. The CDR3 region is CASSQEVTVQNSPLHF. The CDR3 DNA reads TGCGCCAGCAGCCAAGAGGTGACAGTACAAAATTCACCCCTCCACTTT.